This TCR beta chain was recovered during a study of T cells after posttransplantation cyclophosphamide (dated by TCRdb to the mid-2010s). Context from the whole study: Using TRB sequencing, the study followed how the T cell repertoire rebuilt after myeloablative bone marrow transplantation with posttransplantation cyclophosphamide given as GVHD prophylaxis. Antigen receptor sequencing covered samples from a few dozen PTCy-treated patients and 16 of their related bone marrow donors. TRB sequencing was performed on blood from all 34 PTCy patients with 1-year posttransplant specimens. TRB sequencing was also done on up to roughly 3 additional blood samples from 2 to 5.2 years after transplant in 3 patients, and on pretransplant blood from 4 patients. TRA and TRB clonality were tightly correlated in eight to ten samples, so subsequent TCR analyses focused on TRB only. Public TRB sequences were compared against a database of over 3,600 sequences linked to responses to pathogens, tumor antigens, self-antigens and alloantigens. The paper's findings and limits, for the study overall: The TRB repertoires of T cells infiltrating skin or the GI tract showed only limited overlap with the TRB repertoires found in blood. At 1-2 months, donor-recipient similarity was low but rose over the first year, and the later blood repertoires were often dominated by donor CD8+ memory clones. Across 40 to 55 patients, TRB clonality was highly associated with recipient CMV seropositivity and CMV reactivation, and PTCy diversity was similar to diversity in CNI/methotrexate controls.

Genomic DNA was the input for TRB sequencing, which was run either with the immunoSEQ assay at survey resolution or with the hsTCRB kit. Per the original workflow: Initial read processing used immunoSEQ software, and repertoire analyses used the LymphoSeq R package. For each TRB dataset, clonality was calculated as 1 minus normalized Shannon entropy, and the Gini coefficient was computed as well. Phenotypes of unsorted samples were inferred by mapping TRB sequences from sorted subsets of the recipient or donor onto the same recipient's unsorted samples. TCRdb limited this immuneACCESS table to in-frame rearrangements with V and J called. A share of clones is missing; checked studies link under half to unresolved V genes, and the rest is unexplained. The D gene and trimming were derived from the DNA, and the V and J assignments and clone size from that table. Recorded for this sample are 23,000 or so clones; approximately 98% of them occurred a single time. About 0.13% of the sample is held by the ten biggest clonotypes.

Peripheral blood samples were provided by related bone marrow donors on the day of marrow donation. Naive T cells were defined as viable CD3+CD4+ or CD3+CD8+ cells that were CCR7+CD45RA+CD45RO-CD95-CD27+CD28+. Peripheral blood and bone marrow mononuclear cells were isolated by Ficoll-Hypaque density centrifugation and cryopreserved. CD4+ and CD8+ T cells, including naive and memory subsets, were sorted by FACS using a FACSAria II. Trimming removed 4 bases from V and 0 bases from J, leaving 16 bases between the germline ends. The germline V gene sets CDR1 to SNHLY and CDR2 to FYNNEI. Its CDR3 holds 16 amino acids, cysteine through phenylalanine. CDR3 DNA is the only sequence kept; it has 48 bases, read in frame from the first base. Turning to this clone: Its antigen is currently not known. Qualities for individual bases were not recorded, and no much larger clone is one base off.

The sequence joins TRBV2 to TRBJ2-7, and perhaps TRBD1 as D gene, on 5 matching bases. The sequenced sample consisted of naive CD8+ T cells sorted from PBMCs. The TCR was taken from a man between 35 and 55 years old in good health, CMV-negative, and a related stem cell transplant donor. CDR3 protein: CASSGFGQGDSYEQYF. The DNA sequence is given as TGTGCCAGCAGTGGGTTTGGGCAGGGTGACTCCTACGAGCAGTACTTC.